Each of the 30 T cell receptor beta chains below was sequenced from the same sample in a study of T cell changes during pregnancy in multiple sclerosis (dated by TCRdb to between 2018 and 2021). The library was obtained by the immunoSEQ multiplex PCR assay. The immuneACCESS repertoire file appears here via TCRdb, limited to in-frame rearrangements. These files lack a portion of the clones; in checked studies, under half of the deficit traces to unresolved V genes, and the cause of the others is not known. The sample table contains roughly 100,000 clones; only one count was recorded for around 91% of them. Around 0.84% of the sample lies in the top ten. Sequencing was performed on peripheral blood, taken after pregnancy. These receptors were taken from a female donor with multiple sclerosis, enrolled in a pregnancy study.

V gene TRBV2 combines with J gene TRBJ2-7, with D possibly being TRBD2 (5 bases). V shed 5 bases and J shed 1 base, with 6 bases lying between them. The germline gives CDR1 SNHLY, CDR2 FYNNEI. The CDR3 runs 12 residues. The DNA of the CDR3 is TGTGCCAGCAGTTGGACTTCCTACGAGCAGTACTTC. It is translated as CASSWTSYEQYF.

The chain uses TRBV10-1 and TRBJ2-1; 9 nucleotides align to TRBD1. V was pared by 6 bases and J by 9 bases, with 12 bases of the junction left unmatched. From germline, CDR1 is WNHNN and CDR2 SYGVQD (reference sequence). CDR3 length equals 15 residues. The CDR3 sequence: CASRPGTGMQGEQFF. The CDR3 DNA is TGCGCCAGCAGGCCGGGGACAGGGATGCAGGGTGAGCAGTTCTTC.

The chain recombines TRBV27 with TRBJ2-6, with no clear D. CDR3 length: 15 residues. With 8 bases removed from V and 0 bases from J, the gap between germline ends came to 11 bases. Germline CDR1 reads MNHEY; CDR2 reads SMNVEV (reference sequence). CDR3 sequence: CASASMFSGANVLTF. In DNA, the CDR3 is TGTGCCAGCGCAAGCATGTTCTCTGGGGCCAACGTCCTGACTTTC.

The chain uses TRBV5-4 and TRBJ2-7, with 11 bases aligning to TRBD2. V lost 9 bases, J lost 7 bases, and 6 bases stayed unmatched. Germline CDR1 and CDR2: SGHNT and YYREEE (reference sequence). The CDR3 has 12 residues. The CDR3 loop is CAILAGAGEQYF. The DNA of the CDR3 is TGTGCCATACTAGCGGGAGCAGGGGAGCAGTACTTC.

This clone appeared once. This rearrangement joins TRBV28 to TRBJ2-7, with TRBD2 matching over 13 bases. With 6 bases clipped from V and 2 bases from J, the junction kept 4 bases outside the gene matches. The CDR3 spans 15 residues. CDR1 is MDHEN, CDR2 SYDVKM, per germline. The CDR3, as DNA: TGTGCCAGCAGGGCGGGACTAGCGGGGACCTACGAGCAGTACTTC. Residues: CASRAGLAGTYEQYF.

The J gene is TRBJ2-1, the V gene TRBV27; 12 nucleotides match TRBD2. Germline CDR1 reads MNHEY; CDR2 reads SMNVEV (reference sequence). The CDR3 sequence is 16 residues long. V lost 6 bases and J lost 7; bases outside the gene matches: 10. The CDR3 spells CASSPGSSGRGNEQFF. The CDR3 nucleotides read TGTGCCAGCAGCCCCGGATCTAGCGGGAGGGGAAATGAGCAGTTCTTC.

The V call is TRBV28, the J call TRBJ1-5; TRBD1 is a possible D gene (6 bases). The CDR3 is made up of 18 amino acids. V was clipped by 6 bases and J by 0 bases, with 21 bases between them. From germline, CDR1 is MDHEN and CDR2 SYDVKM. The CDR3 nucleotides read TGTGCCAGCAGCCCTAGTCTACAGGGCTATTATAGCAATCAGCCCCAGCATTTT. Its translation: CASSPSLQGYYSNQPQHF.

Only a few counts were recorded for this clone. The chain combines TRBV7-9 with TRBJ2-5, with 12 bases matching TRBD2. Trimming removed 2 bases from V and 1 base from J; junction bases left unmatched: 2. This CDR3 has 16 residues. Germline V CDR1 and CDR2: SEHNR, FQNEAQ (reference sequence). CDR3 sequence (DNA): TGTGCCAGCAGCTTAACTAGCGGGAGGTTCCAAGAGACCCAGTACTTC. It specifies CASSLTSGRFQETQYF.

V is TRBV7-6 and J is TRBJ2-1; the D gene is possibly TRBD2 (6 bases). Trimming took 3 bases from V and 9 from J, leaving 9 bases between them. Germline V lookup: CDR1 SGHVS, CDR2 FNYEAQ. This CDR3 is 12 amino acids long. The CDR3 nucleotides read TGTGCCAGCAGCTTCATAGCGGCTGAGCAGTTCTTC. It is translated as CASSFIAAEQFF.

The CDR3 protein is CTSSPGLRGEKLFF. In DNA form, the CDR3 reads TGCACCAGCAGCCCGGGCCTGCGGGGTGAAAAACTGTTTTTT. This chain uses TRBV1 with TRBJ1-4. TRBV1 is a pseudogene segment. The CDR3 loop spans 14 amino acids.

The V and J genes are TRBV7-9 and TRBJ2-5, with 9 bases matching TRBD2. V gave up 5 bases and J gave up 1 base; unmatched junction bases: 2. The CDR3 covers 14 residues. Germline V gene data show CDR1 as SEHNR and CDR2 as FQNEAQ (reference sequence). CDR3 sequence (DNA): TGTGCCAGCAGCAAAGCGGGGGGCCAAGAGACCCAGTACTTC. Translating gives CASSKAGGQETQYF.

J is TRBJ2-1 and V is TRBV27; TRBD2 might be the D (6 bases). The V end lost 6 bases, the J end lost 1 base, and 16 bases lay between the germline ends. The CDR3 has 16 residues. Germline V gene data show CDR1 as MNHEY and CDR2 as SMNVEV (reference sequence). The CDR3 here is CASSPMRGLSYNEQFF. The DNA for the CDR3 is TGTGCCAGCAGCCCAATGCGGGGACTTTCCTACAATGAGCAGTTCTTC.

The chain couples TRBV7-2 to TRBJ2-3; 9 nucleotides line up with TRBD1. The germline V gene encodes CDR1 SGHTA and CDR2 FQGNSA. With V trimmed by 3 bases and J by 4 bases, 2 bases remained unmatched. The CDR3 sequence is 14 residues long. CDR3 sequence reads: CASSLTGGADTQYF. As DNA, the CDR3 is TGTGCCAGCAGCTTGACAGGGGGGGCAGATACGCAGTATTTT.

This clone has just a few counts. The rearrangement joins TRBV2 to TRBJ1-2, with unresolved D. This CDR3 is 13 amino acids long. The ends were cut back, 6 bases at V and 2 bases at J, with 10 bases in the middle. The V gene's germline CDR1 is SNHLY and CDR2 FYNNEI. The CDR3 DNA reads as TGTGCCAGCAGGACGGGTCCGAACTATGGCTACACCTTC. Protein: CASRTGPNYGYTF.

The chain uses TRBV5-5 and TRBJ1-2; D is unclear. The V end was cut by 1 base, the J end by 2 bases, with 6 bases between. Germline lookup yields CDR1 SGHKS and CDR2 YYEKEE (reference sequence). The CDR3 is made up of 13 amino acids. The CDR3 loop reads CASSLPENYGYTF. The CDR3 nucleotides are TGTGCCAGCAGCTTGCCAGAAAACTATGGCTACACCTTC.

The CDR3 DNA reads as TGTGCCAGCAGCTTTAGGGCGGGAGATTCCGGGGAGCTGTTTTTT. This gives the protein CASSFRAGDSGELFF. V is TRBV5-4 and J is TRBJ2-2; 7 bases line up with TRBD2. Germline V gene data show CDR1 as SGHNT and CDR2 as YYREEE (reference sequence). The CDR3 is 15 residues long. V shed 2 bases and J 6 bases; nucleotides not matched to a gene: 7.

This chain links TRBV10-3 with TRBJ1-2; D gene ambiguous. Germline-derived CDR1 and CDR2 are ENHRY and SYGVKD. V was pared by 7 bases and J by 8 bases, with 17 bases between. The CDR3 has 13 residues. CDR3 DNA: TGTGCCATCACCCTGGACTCGTCTAAAGGCTACACCTTC. It yields the protein CAITLDSSKGYTF.

The chain recombines TRBV5-5 with TRBJ2-5, with D tentatively TRBD1 (5 bases). V was shortened by 5 bases and J by 4 bases, with 15 bases between the two germline ends. The germline gives CDR1 SGHKS, CDR2 YYEKEE (reference sequence). The CDR3 length is 14 residues. The CDR3 region has the DNA TGTGCCAGCAGATCGTACCTGGGGCGAGAGACCCAGTACTTC. This encodes CASRSYLGRETQYF.

The V call is TRBV7-6, the J call TRBJ2-3; TRBD2 matches 7 bases. This CDR3 comprises 16 residues. The germline CDR1 and CDR2 sequences are SGHVS and FNYEAQ. The trim removed 5 bases at V and 5 bases at J, leaving 13 bases unmatched. The DNA of the CDR3 is TGTGCCAGCAGCCCGTTCAACGGGAGGCTGGGAGATACGCAGTATTTT. It specifies CASSPFNGRLGDTQYF.

Here the CDR3 DNA reads TGTGCCATCAGTGAGTCCTTAGGGGGACAGGGAAGCTATGGCTACACCTTC. Encoded protein: CAISESLGGQGSYGYTF. This chain uses TRBV10-3 with TRBJ1-2; 9 nucleotides line up with TRBD1. The ends lost 0 bases at V and 4 bases at J; junction bases unmatched: 9. CDR1 ENHRY and CDR2 SYGVKD come from the germline V gene. This CDR3 is 17 amino acids long.

The chain joins TRBV18 to TRBJ2-5; perhaps TRBD2 as D (5 bases). V dropped 1 base and J dropped 2 bases, with 11 bases sitting between them. The CDR3 spans 15 residues. From germline, CDR1 is KGHSH and CDR2 LQKENI. In nucleotides, the CDR3 is TGTGCCAGCTCACCACAAACGGGGAAGCAAGAGACCCAGTACTTC. Translation gives CASSPQTGKQETQYF. Combining the CDR3 with reference TRBV18 and TRBJ2-5 gives the whole variable domain NAGVMQNPRHLVRRRGQEARLRCSPMKGHSHVYWYRQLPEEGLKFMVYLQKENIIDESGMPKERFSAEFPKEGPSILRIQQVVRGDSAAYFCASSPQTGKQETQYFGPGTRLLVL.

The chain combines TRBV7-9 with TRBJ2-5; TRBD1 is a possible D gene (5 bases). The CDR3 consists of 15 residues. Germline values: CDR1 SEHNR, CDR2 FQNEAQ (reference sequence). Deletions cut 2 bases from V and 0 bases from J, with 10 bases between. This CDR3 reads CASSLWEGDQETQYF. CDR3 DNA sequence: TGTGCCAGCAGCTTATGGGAAGGGGACCAAGAGACCCAGTACTTC.

This sequence joins TRBV11-3 and TRBJ2-1; 9 nucleotides agree with TRBD1. Trimming took 1 base from V and 7 from J; bases not matched to a gene: 8. This CDR3 is 16 amino acids long. Germline V gives CDR1 SGHNT, CDR2 YENEEA. CDR3 region: CASSLGGTGFTNEQFF. CDR3 bases: TGTGCCAGCAGCTTAGGAGGGACAGGGTTTACGAATGAGCAGTTCTTC.

The chain has TRBV10-3 and TRBJ2-7; the D gene is possibly TRBD2 (5 bases). The V gene lost 7 bases and the J gene lost 5 bases, with 15 bases spanning the gap. CDR3 length: 13 amino acids. Germline-derived CDR1 and CDR2 are ENHRY and SYGVKD. The DNA of the CDR3 is TGTGCCATCAAATGGGCGGGCTCGGACGAGCAGTACTTC. Translation: CAIKWAGSDEQYF.

V usage is TRBV28 and J usage is TRBJ2-7; D is perhaps TRBD2 (6 bases). The CDR3 loop spans 15 amino acids. Trimming stripped 1 base from V and 1 base from J, with 11 bases between. CDR1 MDHEN and CDR2 SYDVKM come from the germline V gene. CDR3 sequence: CASSLSGDFSYEQYF. CDR3 DNA: TGTGCCAGCAGTTTATCGGGGGATTTTTCCTACGAGCAGTACTTC.

This chain connects TRBV6-6 to TRBJ1-2; D gene uncertain. Trimming stripped 7 bases from V and 8 bases from J, with 17 bases between. Germline V gene sequence: CDR1 MNHNY, CDR2 SVGAGI (reference sequence). The CDR3 spans 13 residues. The CDR3 sequence: CASKLRDSKGYTF. DNA of the CDR3: TGTGCCAGCAAGCTCCGCGATTCGAAAGGCTACACCTTC.

V is TRBV2 and J is TRBJ1-5; 7 bases are a match to TRBD1. V lost 7 bases, J lost 9 bases, and 15 bases stayed unmatched. CDR1 and CDR2 from the germline V gene are SNHLY and FYNNEI. This CDR3 spans 15 amino acids. Written as DNA, the CDR3 is TGTGCCAGCACCATGGCCGGGCAGGGGGTAGGGCCCCAGCATTTT. Protein product: CASTMAGQGVGPQHF.

This clone was picked up one time. The genes are TRBV18 and TRBJ2-3, with D maybe TRBD2 (6 bases). V was clipped by 1 base and J by 3 bases, with 11 bases between them. The V gene's germline CDR1 is KGHSH and CDR2 LQKENI. The CDR3 consists of 15 residues. The DNA for the CDR3 is TGTGCCAGCTCACCACGCGGGGCTGGAACAGATACGCAGTATTTT. Residues: CASSPRGAGTDTQYF. Supplemented by reference TRBV18 and TRBJ2-3, the full variable domain reads NAGVMQNPRHLVRRRGQEARLRCSPMKGHSHVYWYRQLPEEGLKFMVYLQKENIIDESGMPKERFSAEFPKEGPSILRIQQVVRGDSAAYFCASSPRGAGTDTQYFGPGTRLTVL.

The rearrangement links TRBV27 to TRBJ1-1, with D possibly being TRBD1 (6 bases). The V end lost 4 bases, the J end lost 2 bases, and 14 bases lay between the germline ends. The germline CDR1 and CDR2 sequences are MNHEY and SMNVEV (reference sequence). CDR3 size: 15 residues. The CDR3 loop is CASSSVSGGNTEAFF. CDR3 sequence (DNA): TGTGCCAGCAGTTCCGTGTCGGGGGGCAACACTGAAGCTTTCTTT.

The chain uses TRBV13 and TRBJ2-1; 9 bases map to TRBD1. V shed 0 bases and J 5 bases; nucleotides not matched to a gene: 8. Germline loops: CDR1 PRHDT, CDR2 FYEKMQ (reference sequence). The CDR3 length is 17 residues. CDR3 in DNA: TGTGCCAGCAGCTTAGGGGTACGGACAGGGGCTAACAATGAGCAGTTCTTC. It translates to CASSLGVRTGANNEQFF.